This T cell receptor beta chain was recorded in a study of cytomegalovirus exposure and HLA in healthy donors. Across the whole study: Earlier sequencing of some 180 million T cells yielded 95 million to 120 million unique TCR beta sequences. Broader study findings: Later analysis revealed greater clonal expansion in HLA-associated TCR beta chains than in equally common others. The study flagged around 160 TCR beta chains as cytomegalovirus-associated.

Germline CDR1 MGHDK, CDR2 SYGVNS. V was shortened by 6 bases and J by 4 bases, with 10 bases between the two germline ends. The CDR3 sequence is 13 residues long. Primers included in the PCR were 60 Vbeta and 13 Jbeta primers. Sequencing was performed with immunoSEQ multiplex PCR; in TCRdb, only in-frame clones are kept and a portion is missing. The sample yields about 130,000 clones, 75% to 85% seen once. On this clone itself: Antigen specificity is unknown.

Sequencing was done on a sample of PBMCs. The clonotype was recovered from a man aged 50-59 years in good health and CMV-seronegative. V gene TRBV25-1 combines with J gene TRBJ2-1; D is tentatively TRBD1 or TRBD2 (6 bases each). The CDR3 spells CASREGGYNEQFF. The CDR3 DNA follows: TGTGCCAGCAGAGAAGGGGGGTACAATGAGCAGTTCTTC.